These T cell receptor beta chains were read from a single sample in a study of blood T cell repertoires in COVID-19. Libraries were prepared by immunoSEQ multiplex PCR; TCRdb keeps only in-frame clonotypes and omits some of them. The sample lists roughly 400,000 clones; 90% were seen once. Sample: PBMCs or T cells enriched from blood (not recorded which). The source of these receptors is a young man who had recovered from COVID-19. Both conserved end residues are part of each CDR3.

CDR3 protein: CASSTGTSGSQQFF
V gene: TRBV19

CDR3 protein: CASSPRDYPDREAFF
V gene: TRBV7-8

CDR3 protein: CAISPEVRVGYTF
V gene: TRBV10-3

CDR3 protein: CASSMYTGNTIYF
V gene: TRBV19

CDR3 protein: CASSKTGGTTEAFF
V gene: TRBV6-5

CDR3 protein: CASSSQDISYEQYF
V gene: TRBV13

CDR3 protein: CASSRGTSVSYNEQFF
V gene: TRBV5-1

CDR3 protein: CASSPPSYGYTF
V gene: TRBV19

CDR3 protein: CASSTHRDRGYYGYTF
V gene: TRBV7-2

CDR3 protein: CATSALNMGATGELFF
V gene: TRBV24-1

CDR3 protein: CAWSVLDEKLFF
V gene: TRBV30

CDR3 protein: CASRPGGLGNTIYF
V gene: TRBV27

CDR3 protein: CASGGRLNTGELFF
V gene: TRBV28

CDR3 protein: CASSARTGADEKLFF
V gene: TRBV7-9

CDR3 protein: CASSPQPGQGNSPLHF
V gene: TRBV27

CDR3 protein: CATRMGLAGGPINEQFF
V gene: TRBV10-3